This is a list of T cell receptor beta chains from one sample in a study of early T cells in non-severe SARS-CoV-2 infection. TCRdb called the 5' RACE reads again in MiXCR, with one record for every CDR3 protein. The table records tens of thousands of distinct CDR3 sequences, roughly 5.2% of them present only once. Specimen: whole blood. Receptors were obtained from an adult who was a healthcare worker with PCR-confirmed SARS-CoV-2 infection or an uninfected control (not recorded which). CDR3s include the opening cysteine and the closing phenylalanine or tryptophan. The D gene is left open where the match is weak.

CDR3aa: CSVESGTSGKYEQFF; d_gene: TRBD2; len: 15; j_gene: TRBJ2-1; v_gene: TRBV29-1
CDR3aa: CASSLITSGRVTDTQYF; d_gene: TRBD2; len: 17; j_gene: TRBJ2-3; v_gene: TRBV7-2
CDR3aa: CASRRNGEVDEQFF; d_gene: NA; len: 14; j_gene: TRBJ2-1; v_gene: TRBV12-3/TRBV12-4
CDR3aa: CASSLGLSSGNTIYF; d_gene: NA; len: 15; j_gene: TRBJ1-3; v_gene: TRBV7-9
CDR3aa: CASSLGAGVNTGELFF; d_gene: NA; len: 16; j_gene: TRBJ2-2; v_gene: TRBV7-6
CDR3aa: CASSRGLDDTGELFF; d_gene: NA; len: 15; j_gene: TRBJ2-2; v_gene: TRBV4-2
CDR3aa: CASSYGTSLETQYF; d_gene: TRBD2; len: 14; j_gene: TRBJ2-5; v_gene: TRBV6-5
CDR3aa: CASSPLGHEQYF; d_gene: NA; len: 12; j_gene: TRBJ2-7; v_gene: TRBV18
CDR3aa: CASSSGVEAYNEQFF; d_gene: NA; len: 15; j_gene: TRBJ2-1; v_gene: TRBV28
CDR3aa: CASIRRVVTSGRLSTDTQYF; d_gene: TRBD2; len: 20; j_gene: TRBJ2-3; v_gene: TRBV28
CDR3aa: CASSQPGAHTEAFF; d_gene: NA; len: 14; j_gene: TRBJ1-1; v_gene: TRBV5-5
CDR3aa: CASSDSTSGANVLTF; d_gene: NA; len: 15; j_gene: TRBJ2-6; v_gene: TRBV6-4
CDR3aa: CASSLGIVGEQYF; d_gene: NA; len: 13; j_gene: TRBJ2-7; v_gene: TRBV5-1
CDR3aa: CATRDREEGGEKLFF; d_gene: TRBD1; len: 15; j_gene: TRBJ1-4; v_gene: TRBV10-3
CDR3aa: CASSQDQPKRTDTQYF; d_gene: NA; len: 16; j_gene: TRBJ2-3; v_gene: TRBV3-1
CDR3aa: CASSQVGRDDTGELFF; d_gene: NA; len: 16; j_gene: TRBJ2-2; v_gene: TRBV4-2
CDR3aa: CASSPLLGLAGALFRYSSYNEQFF; d_gene: TRBD2; len: 24; j_gene: TRBJ2-1; v_gene: TRBV11-3
CDR3aa: CAVGGEGANQPQHF; d_gene: NA; len: 14; j_gene: TRBJ1-5; v_gene: TRBV10-3
CDR3aa: CASSFHRGERNEQYF; d_gene: TRBD1; len: 15; j_gene: TRBJ2-7; v_gene: TRBV11-2
CDR3aa: CASSQNIAGGYEQYF; d_gene: TRBD2; len: 15; j_gene: TRBJ2-7; v_gene: TRBV7-2
CDR3aa: CASSILGQITGELFF; d_gene: NA; len: 15; j_gene: TRBJ2-2; v_gene: TRBV19
CDR3aa: CASSTGLAGVRHEQYF; d_gene: TRBD2; len: 16; j_gene: TRBJ2-7; v_gene: TRBV28
CDR3aa: CATSRDTGNTEAFF; d_gene: NA; len: 14; j_gene: TRBJ1-1; v_gene: TRBV15
CDR3aa: CASSSQGQDNSPLHF; d_gene: TRBD1; len: 15; j_gene: TRBJ1-6; v_gene: TRBV7-6
CDR3aa: CASSLVAGGETQYF; d_gene: TRBD2; len: 14; j_gene: TRBJ2-5; v_gene: TRBV7-6
CDR3aa: CASSLRGGPVSAYNEQFF; d_gene: TRBD2; len: 18; j_gene: TRBJ2-1; v_gene: TRBV27
CDR3aa: CASSLAAAQGFNYGYTF; d_gene: TRBD1; len: 17; j_gene: TRBJ1-2; v_gene: TRBV7-2
CDR3aa: CSVDGGAQETQYF; d_gene: NA; len: 13; j_gene: TRBJ2-5; v_gene: TRBV29-1
CDR3aa: CASSFHGNTEAFF; d_gene: NA; len: 13; j_gene: TRBJ1-1; v_gene: TRBV5-1
CDR3aa: CASGYHGYEQYF; d_gene: NA; len: 12; j_gene: TRBJ2-7; v_gene: TRBV28
CDR3aa: CASSLGSRSAGAYNEQFF; d_gene: TRBD2; len: 18; j_gene: TRBJ2-1; v_gene: TRBV7-6
CDR3aa: CASSQDPARGREETQYF; d_gene: NA; len: 17; j_gene: TRBJ2-5; v_gene: TRBV3-1
CDR3aa: CASGHRERNTEAFF; d_gene: NA; len: 14; j_gene: TRBJ1-1; v_gene: TRBV6-6
CDR3aa: CASSSGLAGYEQYF; d_gene: TRBD2; len: 14; j_gene: TRBJ2-7; v_gene: TRBV7-2
CDR3aa: CASSLGQGVSTYEQYF; d_gene: TRBD1; len: 16; j_gene: TRBJ2-7; v_gene: TRBV11-1
CDR3aa: CASSLSVGMNTEAFF; d_gene: NA; len: 15; j_gene: TRBJ1-1; v_gene: TRBV7-2
CDR3aa: CASSLRIGSLFEQYF; d_gene: NA; len: 15; j_gene: TRBJ2-7; v_gene: TRBV28
CDR3aa: CASSKLGNEQYF; d_gene: NA; len: 12; j_gene: TRBJ2-7; v_gene: TRBV6-2/TRBV6-3
CDR3aa: CASRGQGGEKLFF; d_gene: TRBD1; len: 13; j_gene: TRBJ1-4; v_gene: TRBV7-2
CDR3aa: CASSLDARGLNTEAFF; d_gene: TRBD1; len: 16; j_gene: TRBJ1-1; v_gene: TRBV5-1
CDR3aa: CASSLGQWDSEAFF; d_gene: TRBD1; len: 14; j_gene: TRBJ1-1; v_gene: TRBV7-9
CDR3aa: CAGSPGLPTKAGQFF; d_gene: TRBD2; len: 15; j_gene: TRBJ2-1; v_gene: TRBV6-2/TRBV6-3
CDR3aa: CASSSTASGANVLTF; d_gene: NA; len: 15; j_gene: TRBJ2-6; v_gene: TRBV14
CDR3aa: CASSSSGRRETQYF; d_gene: TRBD2; len: 14; j_gene: TRBJ2-5; v_gene: TRBV7-2
CDR3aa: CASSRPGLRGLDTQYF; d_gene: NA; len: 16; j_gene: TRBJ2-3; v_gene: TRBV5-4
CDR3aa: CASSFPLGRSPTDTQYF; d_gene: NA; len: 17; j_gene: TRBJ2-3; v_gene: TRBV28
CDR3aa: CASSLTLAGGPLETQYF; d_gene: TRBD2; len: 17; j_gene: TRBJ2-5; v_gene: TRBV7-2
CDR3aa: CASSPGEYGYTF; d_gene: NA; len: 12; j_gene: TRBJ1-2; v_gene: TRBV11-2
CDR3aa: CASSPQTSLGGEQYF; d_gene: NA; len: 15; j_gene: TRBJ2-7; v_gene: TRBV7-3
CDR3aa: CASSNSGNSYNEQFF; d_gene: TRBD2; len: 15; j_gene: TRBJ2-1; v_gene: TRBV19
CDR3aa: CASSRQENTEAFF; d_gene: NA; len: 13; j_gene: TRBJ1-1; v_gene: TRBV5-1
CDR3aa: CASSPLEEMNTEAFF; d_gene: NA; len: 15; j_gene: TRBJ1-1; v_gene: TRBV18
CDR3aa: CATSDPGQGRETQYF; d_gene: TRBD1; len: 15; j_gene: TRBJ2-5; v_gene: TRBV24-1
CDR3aa: CASNPMTDTQYF; d_gene: NA; len: 12; j_gene: TRBJ2-3; v_gene: TRBV2
CDR3aa: CASSHNKNTGELFF; d_gene: NA; len: 14; j_gene: TRBJ2-2; v_gene: TRBV11-2
CDR3aa: CASSLDRVGGNEQFF; d_gene: NA; len: 15; j_gene: TRBJ2-1; v_gene: TRBV11-2
CDR3aa: CASSKRTSETYNEQFF; d_gene: TRBD2; len: 16; j_gene: TRBJ2-1; v_gene: TRBV12-3/TRBV12-4
CDR3aa: CASSLAERLTEAFF; d_gene: NA; len: 14; j_gene: TRBJ1-1; v_gene: TRBV5-5
CDR3aa: CASSLGRDTQYF; d_gene: NA; len: 12; j_gene: TRBJ2-3; v_gene: TRBV5-1